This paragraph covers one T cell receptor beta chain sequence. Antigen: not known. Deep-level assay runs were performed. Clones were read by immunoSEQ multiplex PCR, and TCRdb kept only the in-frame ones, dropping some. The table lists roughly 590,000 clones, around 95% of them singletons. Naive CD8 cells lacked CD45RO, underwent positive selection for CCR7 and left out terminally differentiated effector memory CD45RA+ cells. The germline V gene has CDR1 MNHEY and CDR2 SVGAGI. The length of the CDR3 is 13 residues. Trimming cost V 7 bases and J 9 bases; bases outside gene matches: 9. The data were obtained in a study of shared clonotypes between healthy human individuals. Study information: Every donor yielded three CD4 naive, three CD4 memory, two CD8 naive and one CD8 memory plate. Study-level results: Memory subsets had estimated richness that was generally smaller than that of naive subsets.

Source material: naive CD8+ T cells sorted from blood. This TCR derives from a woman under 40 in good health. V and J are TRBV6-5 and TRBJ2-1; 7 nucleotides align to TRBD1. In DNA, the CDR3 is TGTGCCAGCACGACGACAGGGAAGGGTGAGCAGTTCTTC. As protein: CASTTTGKGEQFF.